These T cell receptor beta chains were read from a single sample in a study of human T cells and chemical hapten exposure. TCRdb re-derived calls from the RACE reads in MiXCR, one entry per CDR3 protein. The table records about 80,000 distinct CDR3 sequences, 8.6% of them present only once. Sequenced material: whole blood. Receptors were obtained from a female donor in good health. Some clones in this sample may be carry-over from other donors' samples. Both conserved end residues are part of each CDR3. D genes are given only for firm matches. Clone sizes are given selectively: once, few, many, or a class where the clone is expanded.

D gene	clone size	V gene	J gene	CDR3 protein	CDR3 DNA
.	many	TRBV10-3	TRBJ1-1	CAISESAPDTEAFF	TGTGCCATCAGTGAGTCGGCACCGGACACTGAAGCTTTCTTT
.	.	TRBV10-3	TRBJ1-6	CAISEYELRSPLHF	TGTGCCATCAGTGAGTATGAACTCCGGTCACCCCTCCACTTT
.	many	TRBV6-5	TRBJ1-6	CASSEQGANSPLHF	TGTGCCAGCAGTGAACAGGGAGCGAATTCACCCCTCCACTTT
TRBD1	few	TRBV6-6	TRBJ2-1	CASSYRDRGHYEQFF	TGTGCCAGCAGTTACCGGGACAGGGGACATTATGAGCAGTTCTTC
.	many	TRBV18	TRBJ2-7	CASSPLGLGNRQGEQYF	TGTGCCAGCTCACCATTAGGTCTCGGGAACAGGCAAGGCGAGCAGTACTTC
.	many	TRBV7-9	TRBJ2-7	CASSFLSGVGRETAGSYEQYF	TGTGCCAGCAGCTTTCTCTCGGGCGTGGGCAGGGAAACCGCGGGATCCTACGAGCAGTACTTC
.	many	TRBV7-2	TRBJ2-7	CASSLLGTYEQYF	TGTGCCAGCAGCTTACTAGGGACCTACGAGCAGTACTTC
.	.	TRBV25-1	TRBJ2-5	CASSETAILEETQYF	TGTGCCAGCAGTGAGACAGCCATCCTAGAAGAGACCCAGTACTTC
TRBD2	few	TRBV20-1	TRBJ2-4	CSASPLAGGSAKNIQYF	TGCAGTGCTAGCCCACTAGCGGGGGGTTCAGCCAAAAACATTCAGTACTTC
TRBD2	few	TRBV2	TRBJ2-7	CASSDGGGPPYEQYF	TGTGCCAGCAGTGATGGCGGGGGGCCCCCCTACGAGCAGTACTTC
TRBD2	.	TRBV12-3/TRBV12-4	TRBJ2-7	CASSTEGIAGRPYF	TGTGCCAGCAGTACAGAGGGGATAGCGGGGCGCCCGTACTTC
.	few	TRBV14	TRBJ2-2	CASSQDPGPGTGELFF	TGTGCCAGCAGCCAAGATCCCGGGCCGGGCACCGGGGAGCTGTTTTTT